This T cell receptor beta chain came from a study of T cell responses to AZD1222 COVID-19 vaccine. Findings of the study overall: In all cases, repertoires were sampled only after the peak T cell response. Vaccination with two AZD1222 doses was followed by a rise in Spike-specific TCR breadth and depth. Donors were chiefly white British, with a greater number of females, and clonal diversity was perhaps underestimated.

This clone was observed a few times. No antigen is known for it. Data came from immunoSEQ multiplex PCR; TCRdb stores just in-frame clones and leaves some out. The repertoire has under 70,000 clones, roughly 84% of them found once; the top ten carry 20% to 25%. The CDR3 spans 15 residues. CDR1 is KGHSH and CDR2 is LQKENI in the germline V gene. Trimming pared 3 bases from V and 1 base from J, leaving 10 bases between. The TCR was taken from an adult in good health. V usage is TRBV18 and J usage is TRBJ1-3; no firm D call. The material was peripheral blood, obtained on day 0 of AZD1222 vaccination. The CDR3 protein is CASSPDPGSGNTIYF. The CDR3 DNA reads as TGTGCCAGCTCACCGGACCCGGGGTCTGGAAACACCATATATTTT.